These 18 T cell receptor beta chains were all obtained from the same sample, sequenced in a study of control samples from healthy donors and cancer patients. Data came from immunoSEQ multiplex PCR; TCRdb stores just in-frame clones and leaves some out. The sample has roughly 170,000 clones, 80% to 95% seen once. Sequenced: blood. The receptors originated from a woman aged 40 to 49 in good health.

The rearrangement joins TRBV29-1 to TRBJ1-6; D remains unclear. Germline V gene data show CDR1 as SQVTM and CDR2 as ANQGSEA. This CDR3 comprises 14 residues. V was shortened by 4 bases and J by 5 bases, with 12 bases between the two germline ends. The CDR3 protein is CSVGETSNNSPLHF. In DNA, the CDR3 is TGCAGCGTTGGGGAGACAAGTAATAATTCACCCCTCCACTTT.

V is TRBV7-9 and J is TRBJ1-5; D ambiguous. The V end lost 1 base, the J end lost 0 bases, and 7 bases lay between the germline ends. The CDR3 consists of 15 residues. Germline V CDR1 and CDR2: SEHNR, FQNEAQ (reference sequence). Written as DNA, the CDR3 is TGTGCCAGCAGCTTAGAGGAGGATAGCAATCAGCCCCAGCATTTT. Translated, it gives CASSLEEDSNQPQHF. The variable domain in full, with the rest retrieved from reference TRBV7-9 and TRBJ1-5, is DTGVSQNPRHKITKRGQNVTFRCDPISEHNRLYWYRQTLGQGPEFLTYFQNEAQLEKSRLLSDRFSAERPKGSFSTLEIQRTEQGDSAMYLCASSLEEDSNQPQHFGDGTRLSIL.

The V and J genes are TRBV6-5 and TRBJ1-5; 7 nucleotides line up with TRBD1. CDR3 size: 15 residues. Germline V gene lookup returns CDR1 MNHEY and CDR2 SVGAGI. The V and J ends lost 2 bases and 11 bases, in that order; junction bases with no gene match: 12. Written as DNA, the CDR3 is TGTGCCAGCAGTTACCGCAGACAGGGCCCTAGGTCCCAGCATTTT. This sequence encodes CASSYRRQGPRSQHF.

The CDR3 sequence: CASSPGPPNEQFF. The DNA for the CDR3 is TGTGCCAGCAGTCCAGGGCCCCCCAATGAGCAGTTCTTC. The chain links TRBV6-5 to TRBJ2-1; D is perhaps TRBD1 (5 bases). This CDR3 has 13 residues. V was trimmed by 5 bases and J by 6 bases, leaving 11 bases between them. Per germline, CDR1 MNHEY and CDR2 SVGAGI.

This clone has just a few counts. The chain carries TRBV11-3 and TRBJ1-1; maybe TRBD1 (6 bases). The CDR3 is 16 amino acids. Looked up from germline, CDR1 is SGHNT and CDR2 is YENEEA. The V and J ends lost 4 bases and 3 bases respectively, with 18 bases between them. DNA of the CDR3: TGTGCCAGCAGCTCAGGAACCAGGGGAGGCGACACTGAAGCTTTCTTT. Translating gives CASSSGTRGGDTEAFF.

The chain recombines TRBV18 with TRBJ2-3; D remains unclear. This CDR3 has 11 amino acids. Trimming pared 6 bases from V and 6 bases from J, leaving 7 bases between. Germline CDR1 KGHSH, CDR2 LQKENI. This CDR3 is CASSDVDTQYF. Written as DNA, the CDR3 is TGTGCCAGCTCTGATGTTGATACGCAGTATTTT.

The chain links TRBV19 to TRBJ2-7; D may match TRBD1 or TRBD2 (6 bases each). CDR3 length: 15 amino acids. V was shortened by 4 bases and J by 6 bases, with 19 bases between the two germline ends. Germline loops: CDR1 LNHDA, CDR2 SQIVND (reference sequence). Here the CDR3 DNA reads TGTGCCAGTAGTACCCCGGGGGCAGGGGTAAGCGAGCAGTACTTC. Encoded protein: CASSTPGAGVSEQYF.

This clone was seen more than once but under ten times. V and J are TRBV7-9 and TRBJ2-3; 8 bases are shared with TRBD1. Germline lookup yields CDR1 SEHNR and CDR2 FQNEAQ (reference sequence). The length of the CDR3 is 16 residues. V trimming: 5 bases; J trimming: 3 bases; junction bases outside the gene matches: 10. CDR3 protein: CASSVGQGARTDTQYF. The CDR3 nucleotides are TGTGCCAGCAGCGTAGGGCAGGGGGCTCGGACAGATACGCAGTATTTT.

The V gene is TRBV3-1 (or the pseudogene TRBV3-2), the J gene TRBJ2-2; D not certain. The V and J ends lost 2 bases and 0 bases respectively, with 10 bases between them. This CDR3 has 16 residues. From germline, CDR1 is LGHDT and CDR2 YNNKEL (reference sequence). This CDR3 is CASSQFESANTGELFF. The CDR3 DNA reads TGTGCCAGCAGCCAATTCGAATCCGCGAACACCGGGGAGCTGTTTTTT.

The genes are TRBV7-2 and TRBJ1-2, with a possible D match to TRBD1 (6 bases). CDR1 SGHTA and CDR2 FQGNSA come from the germline V gene. Trimming removed 3 bases at V and 2 bases at J, with 10 bases between. This CDR3 is 14 amino acids long. The CDR3 loop is CASSFFGTNYGYTF. The DNA of the CDR3 is TGTGCCAGCAGCTTTTTCGGGACAAACTATGGCTACACCTTC. Full variable domain (missing parts from reference TRBV7-2 and TRBJ1-2): GAGVSQSPSNKVTEKGKDVELRCDPISGHTALYWYRQSLGQGLEFLIYFQGNSAPDKSGLPSDRFSAERTGGSVSTLTIQRTQQEDSAVYLCASSFFGTNYGYTFGSGTRLTVV.

This chain joins TRBV27 and TRBJ2-7; 10 bases fit TRBD2. CDR3 length: 15 residues. V lost 5 bases to trimming and J lost 2 bases; unmatched junction nucleotides: 6. Looked up from germline, CDR1 is MNHEY and CDR2 is SMNVEV (reference sequence). The CDR3 DNA is TGTGCCAGCAGTCATAGCGGGGGGACCCCCTACGAGCAGTACTTC. This sequence encodes CASSHSGGTPYEQYF.

The chain has TRBV20-1 and TRBJ1-6; the D is unclear. This CDR3 contains 14 residues. Germline-derived CDR1 and CDR2 are DFQATT and SNEGSKA (reference sequence). Trimming stripped 3 bases from V and 0 bases from J, with 6 bases between. CDR3 sequence: CSASDGSYNSPLHF. The CDR3, as DNA: TGCAGTGCTAGTGACGGCTCCTATAATTCACCCCTCCACTTT.

The chain carries TRBV7-8 and TRBJ1-2, with D possibly matching TRBD1 (5 bases). The ends were cut back, 8 bases at V and 0 bases at J, with 25 bases in the middle. CDR3 size: 18 residues. The germline V gene encodes CDR1 SGHVS and CDR2 FQNEAQ. CDR3: CASQPLNLREGPNYGYTF. The CDR3 DNA is TGTGCCAGCCAGCCGCTCAATCTTAGAGAGGGACCTAACTATGGCTACACCTTC.

The chain couples TRBV2 to TRBJ1-4; D possibly corresponds to TRBD1 (5 bases). Germline CDR1 SNHLY, CDR2 FYNNEI. The CDR3 consists of 12 residues. V gave up 11 bases and J gave up 8 bases, with 15 bases separating them. The CDR3 DNA is TGTGCCGCTGGGGGGAGTCGGGAAAAACTGTTTTTT. Translating gives CAAGGSREKLFF.

The chain combines TRBV11-3 with TRBJ1-6, with D unclear. V was trimmed by 1 base and J by 7 bases, leaving 5 bases between them. CDR1 is SGHNT and CDR2 is YENEEA in the germline V gene. There are 13 residues in the CDR3. CDR3 DNA sequence: TGTGCCAGCAGCTTAGGTCAGAATTCACCCCTCCACTTT. It specifies CASSLGQNSPLHF. The full variable domain, completed using reference TRBV11-3 and TRBJ1-6, is EAGVVQSPRYKIIEKKQPVAFWCNPISGHNTLYWYLQNLGQGPELLIRYENEEAVDDSQLPKDRFSAERLKGVDSTLKIQPAELGDSAVYLCASSLGQNSPLHFGNGTRLTVT.

The rearrangement links TRBV9 to TRBJ1-2; D ambiguous. V lost 0 bases to trimming and J lost 0 bases, with 6 bases between them. CDR3 length equals 14 residues. Germline V gene lookup returns CDR1 SGDLS and CDR2 YYNGEE. This CDR3 is CASSVDGSNYGYTF. For the CDR3, the DNA is TGTGCCAGCAGCGTAGATGGCTCTAACTATGGCTACACCTTC.

This clone was seen only a few times. The chain is built from TRBV27 and TRBJ2-7; 8 nucleotides match TRBD1. After removal of 4 bases from V and 3 bases from J, the junction contained 5 bases not matched to a gene. Germline V gene sequence: CDR1 MNHEY, CDR2 SMNVEV (reference sequence). The CDR3 totals 14 residues. The CDR3 is CASSYRGSRYEQYF. The CDR3 DNA reads as TGTGCCAGCAGTTACAGGGGGTCTCGCTACGAGCAGTACTTC.

The chain recombines TRBV14 with TRBJ1-1; D gene ambiguous. Germline V lookup: CDR1 SGHDN, CDR2 FVKESK. Trimming stripped 4 bases from V and 8 bases from J, with 20 bases between. This CDR3 is built from 15 residues. CDR3 DNA sequence: TGTGCCAGCAGCCTAGGTTCTAGGTTGATAGCGGAAGCTTTCTTT. This translates into CASSLGSRLIAEAFF.